This TCR beta chain was obtained from a study of shared clonotypes between healthy human individuals. Study information: The composition of the donors was a couple of women and a few men aged 18 to 49.

Only in-frame clones appear in the TCRdb table, and some are missing; sequencing was by immunoSEQ multiplex PCR. The data show approximately 2.1 million clones, 80% to 95% seen once. Trimming shortened V by 2 bases and J by 1 base, and 14 bases separated the two germline ends. Germline assignment: CDR1 SEHNR and CDR2 FQNEAQ (reference sequence). The CDR3 has 16 amino acids. The chain recombines TRBV7-9 with TRBJ1-1; D remains unclear. The sequence was obtained from a man between 18 and 29 years old in good health. Some clones in this sample may be carry-over from other donors' samples. The sequenced sample consisted of naive CD4+ T cells from PBMCs. The subset is: CD45RA+ positively selected. For the CDR3, the DNA is TGTGCCAGCAGCTTACCCGCCGGGAAGGGGAACACTGAAGCTTTCTTT. It specifies CASSLPAGKGNTEAFF.